The 2 T cell receptor beta chains in this list originate from one sample, sequenced in a study of cytomegalovirus exposure and HLA in healthy donors. The PCR contained 60 Vbeta and 13 Jbeta primers. The assay was immunoSEQ multiplex PCR, and TCRdb's table has in-frame clones only and misses some. Here the sample table reports about 67,000 clones. The sequenced material came from PBMCs. Receptors originate from a man aged 25-45 years in good health and CMV-seropositive.

The chain has TRBV29-1 and TRBJ2-3; D is perhaps TRBD2 (5 bases). Trimming left V 7 bases short and J 1 base short, with 9 bases between. Germline V gene data show CDR1 as SQVTM and CDR2 as ANQGSEA. The CDR3 length is 12 residues. DNA of the CDR3: TGCAGCGCCGGGAATGGCACAGATACGCAGTATTTT. It yields the protein CSAGNGTDTQYF.

The rearrangement links TRBV4-1 to TRBJ2-6; no clear D. CDR3 length equals 15 residues. Germline V lookup: CDR1 MGHRA, CDR2 YSYEKL. The V gene lost 4 bases and the J gene lost 0 bases, with 7 bases spanning the gap. CDR3 loop: CASSLHTSGANVLTF. The CDR3 region has the DNA TGCGCCAGCAGCCTCCACACCTCTGGGGCCAACGTCCTGACTTTC.